The rows below give T cell receptor beta chains drawn from one sample of a study of CD8+ T cells in alopecia areata. Assay used: immunoSEQ multiplex PCR; TCRdb lists only in-frame clones, some missing. The repertoire includes roughly 120,000 clones, around 56% of them detected once, and about 0.5% sits in the top ten. Sequenced material: CD4+ T cells sorted from blood, taken at week 4, from a patient treated with tofacitinib. The source is a human donor with alopecia areata. Both conserved end residues are part of each CDR3. Each record gives: J gene, clone size, D gene, V gene, CDR3 protein, CDR3 DNA. The D gene is left open where the match is weak. The size field is filled for only some rows; it gives once, few, many or a size class.

>TRBJ2-2|-|-|TRBV6-5
CASSYVRANTGELFF
TGTGCCAGCAGTTACGTGAGGGCGAACACCGGGGAGCTGTTTTTT
>TRBJ1-1|-|-|TRBV7-9
CASSRTDYTEAFF
TGTGCCAGCAGCCGGACAGACTACACTGAAGCTTTCTTT
>TRBJ1-5|-|-|TRBV30
CAWTRGGGHQPQHF
TGTGCCTGGACCCGGGGTGGGGGGCATCAGCCCCAGCATTTT
>TRBJ2-7|-|TRBD1|TRBV6-5
CASRDRVAQQYF
TGTGCCAGCAGGGACAGGGTAGCGCAGCAGTACTTC
>TRBJ1-1|-|TRBD1|TRBV7-9
CASSPGGQGNTEAFF
TGTGCCAGCAGCCCGGGGGGACAGGGGAACACTGAAGCTTTCTTT
>TRBJ2-7|few|TRBD2|TRBV28
CASSSPPGGEQYF
TGTGCCAGCAGTTCCCCACCCGGGGGGGAGCAGTACTTC
>TRBJ1-2|-|-|TRBV10-2
CASSDKVGKTYGYTF
TGCGCCAGCAGTGATAAAGTTGGCAAGACATATGGCTACACCTTC
>TRBJ2-4|-|-|TRBV25-1
CASSGTGNIQYF
TGTGCCAGCAGCGGGACTGGCAACATTCAGTACTTC
>TRBJ1-5|-|-|TRBV25-1
CASNLGWGQPQHF
TGTGCCAGCAACCTCGGTTGGGGGCAGCCCCAGCATTTT
>TRBJ2-3|-|-|TRBV12-5
CASGWGATDTQYF
TGTGCTAGTGGTTGGGGAGCCACAGATACGCAGTATTTT
>TRBJ2-7|-|-|TRBV19
CASTDLYEQYF
TGTGCCAGTACTGACCTCTACGAGCAGTACTTC
>TRBJ2-5|-|TRBD1|TRBV6-5
CASTGTGTETQYF
TGTGCCAGCACCGGGACAGGGACAGAGACCCAGTACTTC
>TRBJ1-2|-|-|TRBV7-9
CASSLPQDYGYTF
TGTGCCAGCAGCTTACCTCAGGACTATGGCTACACCTTC
>TRBJ2-7|-|-|TRBV30
CAWTSPQQPPYEQYF
TGTGCCTGGACCTCACCCCAACAGCCACCCTACGAGCAGTACTTC
>TRBJ2-7|few|-|TRBV25-1
CASSGAGLYEQYF
TGTGCCAGCAGTGGGGCTGGTCTCTACGAGCAGTACTTC
>TRBJ2-2|-|-|TRBV30
CAWSGITGELFF
TGTGCCTGGAGTGGCATCACCGGGGAGCTGTTTTTT
>TRBJ1-2|once|-|TRBV7-9
CASSLGVAPGYTF
TGTGCCAGCAGCTTAGGGGTGGCCCCGGGCTACACCTTC
>TRBJ2-7|-|TRBD1|TRBV6-6
CASSPPGQGRGEQYF
TGTGCCAGCAGTCCGCCGGGACAGGGTAGAGGCGAGCAGTACTTC
>TRBJ2-4|-|TRBD1|TRBV7-2
CASSPDRGQVKNIQYF
TGTGCCAGCAGCCCCGACAGGGGGCAGGTCAAAAACATTCAGTACTTC
>TRBJ2-1|-|TRBD1|TRBV29-1
CSAGRQGIEQFF
TGCAGCGCAGGGAGACAGGGTATTGAGCAGTTCTTC
>TRBJ2-7|-|-|TRBV9
CASSPGWHEQYF
TGTGCCAGCAGCCCCGGTTGGCACGAGCAGTACTTC
>TRBJ2-5|-|TRBD2|TRBV2
CASEGASGRPRSETQYF
TGTGCCAGCGAGGGGGCTAGCGGGAGGCCCCGATCAGAGACCCAGTACTTC
>TRBJ1-2|-|-|TRBV11-2
CASSQSLALGLGYTF
TGTGCCAGCAGCCAAAGTTTGGCCCTAGGTCTCGGCTACACCTTC
>TRBJ1-2|-|-|TRBV7-9
CASSLVPAPNYGYTF
TGTGCCAGCAGCTTAGTCCCCGCTCCCAACTATGGCTACACCTTC
>TRBJ2-7|-|-|TRBV30
CAWSVRTAYEQYF
TGTGCCTGGAGTGTTAGGACAGCCTACGAGCAGTACTTC
>TRBJ1-2|-|TRBD1|TRBV11-2
CASSLDFPPTGDYGYTF
TGTGCCAGCAGCTTAGATTTTCCCCCGACAGGGGACTATGGCTACACCTTC
>TRBJ2-5|-|TRBD2|TRBV5-1
CASSPAGTSGNQETQYF
TGCGCCAGCAGCCCAGCCGGGACTAGCGGGAATCAAGAGACCCAGTACTTC
>TRBJ1-1|few|-|TRBV7-9
CASSLVGGINTEAFF
TGTGCCAGCAGCTTAGTTGGGGGGATAAACACTGAAGCTTTCTTT
>TRBJ1-5|-|-|TRBV7-8
CASSSGRLASNQPQHF
TGTGCCAGCAGCTCCGGCAGGTTAGCTAGCAATCAGCCCCAGCATTTT
>TRBJ1-3|many|-|TRBV4-2
CASSQERVSGNTIYF
TGTGCCAGCAGCCAAGAAAGGGTCTCTGGAAACACCATATATTTT
>TRBJ2-1|-|TRBD2|TRBV7-2
CASSFIAGGENNEQFF
TGTGCCAGCAGCTTCATAGCGGGAGGGGAGAACAATGAGCAGTTCTTC
>TRBJ1-1|few|-|TRBV5-1
CASSLITGSTEAFF
TGCGCCAGCAGCTTGATCACGGGCTCCACTGAAGCTTTCTTT
>TRBJ1-5|-|-|TRBV4-1
CASSQDGGFEIRQPQHF
TGCGCCAGCAGCCAAGACGGAGGGTTTGAAATTAGGCAGCCCCAGCATTTT
>TRBJ2-7|-|-|TRBV30
CAWSVRGDEQYF
TGTGCCTGGAGTGTACGAGGGGACGAGCAGTACTTC
>TRBJ1-1|-|-|TRBV10-3
CATNPASQMNTEAFF
TGTGCCACCAATCCCGCCTCACAGATGAACACTGAAGCTTTCTTT
>TRBJ2-7|few|-|TRBV5-1
CASSTGGQGRYEQYF
TGCGCCAGCAGCACGGGAGGACAGGGTCGGTACGAGCAGTACTTC
>TRBJ1-1|few|-|TRBV5-4
CASSSNTEAFF
TGTGCCAGCAGCTCGAACACTGAAGCTTTCTTT
>TRBJ2-1|-|-|TRBV6-1
CASRVSGDSTPFF
TGTGCCAGCAGAGTCTCCGGTGACAGCACACCGTTCTTC
>TRBJ2-7|-|TRBD1|TRBV29-1
CSVGQAGDEQYF
TGCAGCGTAGGACAGGCAGGGGACGAGCAGTACTTC
>TRBJ1-4|-|-|TRBV18
CASSPGANKLFF
TGTGCCAGCTCACCAGGGGCAAACAAGCTGTTTTTT
>TRBJ2-5|-|-|TRBV30
CAWIRGGETQYF
TGTGCCTGGATCCGGGGCGGCGAGACCCAGTACTTC
>TRBJ1-2|-|-|TRBV30
CAHSLGDYGYTF
TGTGCCCATAGTCTCGGGGACTATGGCTACACCTTC
>TRBJ2-5|-|-|TRBV29-1
CSVEDRRVQETQYF
TGCAGCGTTGAAGATCGGCGGGTCCAAGAGACCCAGTACTTC
>TRBJ2-3|-|-|TRBV4-2
CASSQGTSDTQYF
TGTGCCAGCAGCCAAGGGACCTCAGATACGCAGTATTTT
>TRBJ2-7|once|-|TRBV4-1
CASSQAGTGSYEQYF
TGCGCCAGCAGCCAAGCCGGGACTGGTTCCTACGAGCAGTACTTC
>TRBJ1-1|few|-|TRBV7-9
CASSQSSSFNTEAFF
TGTGCCAGCAGCCAAAGCAGTTCCTTCAACACTGAAGCTTTCTTT
>TRBJ2-6|few|-|TRBV29-1
CSVAGAGANVLTF
TGCAGCGTTGCCGGGGCTGGGGCCAACGTCCTGACTTTC
>TRBJ2-4|-|-|TRBV29-1
CSVANVLVNNIQYF
TGCAGCGTTGCCAATGTATTGGTTAACAACATTCAGTACTTC